Listed below are T cell receptor beta chains from one sample, sequenced in a study of cytomegalovirus exposure and HLA in healthy donors. The protocol was immunoSEQ multiplex PCR, while the TCRdb copy is restricted to in-frame clones and leaves out a portion. The sample carries 85,000 to 100,000 clones, about 80% recorded once. Input material: PBMCs. The receptors shown here come from an older woman in good health and CMV-seronegative. The CDR3 runs from the conserved cysteine through the conserved F or W. Each record gives: V gene, D gene, J gene, CDR3 DNA, CDR3 protein. The D gene is left open where the match is weak.

V: TRBV11-2
D: .
J: TRBJ2-2
DNA: TGTGCCAGCAGCTTAGCGGGAGGGACAGTACCCGGCAGGGAGCTGTTTTTT
CDR3: CASSLAGGTVPGRELFF

V: TRBV6-5
D: TRBD2
J: TRBJ2-7
DNA: TGTGCCAGTAAGGGTAGCGGGGTATCCTACGAGCAGTACTTC
CDR3: CASKGSGVSYEQYF

V: TRBV6-5
D: .
J: TRBJ1-2
DNA: TGTGCCAGCAGACTAAGGGAGAGGACCACAGTAGGCTACACCTTC
CDR3: CASRLRERTTVGYTF

V: TRBV30
D: TRBD2
J: TRBJ2-2
DNA: TGTGCCTGGAGCCCGCTAGCGGGGGGGAACACCGGGGAGCTGTTTTTT
CDR3: CAWSPLAGGNTGELFF

V: TRBV7-9
D: TRBD2
J: TRBJ2-7
DNA: TGTTCCAGCAGCTTTAGCGGGGGGGCCCTTGGCGAGCAGTACTTC
CDR3: CSSSFSGGALGEQYF

V: TRBV7-2
D: .
J: TRBJ2-7
DNA: TGTGCCAGCAGCTTAGTGGGTGGGGGGACAGATGCCTACGAGCAGTACTTC
CDR3: CASSLVGGGTDAYEQYF

V: TRBV25-1
D: TRBD1
J: TRBJ1-1
DNA: TGTGCCAGCAGTGAATTGGGACAGGCTGAAGCTTTCTTT
CDR3: CASSELGQAEAFF

V: TRBV13
D: TRBD1
J: TRBJ2-7
DNA: TGTGCCAGCAGCTTGGGACAGGGGGGCTACGAGCAGTACTTC
CDR3: CASSLGQGGYEQYF

V: TRBV9
D: TRBD2
J: TRBJ2-5
DNA: TGTGCCAGCAGCCTCCGGACTAGCGGGGAGACCCAGTACTTC
CDR3: CASSLRTSGETQYF

V: TRBV19
D: .
J: TRBJ1-3
DNA: TGTGCCAGTAGTACGGCAGGGCCCGGAGACACCATATATTTT
CDR3: CASSTAGPGDTIYF

V: TRBV9
D: TRBD2
J: TRBJ2-1
DNA: TGTGCCAGCAGCGTAGGACTAGCGGGAGAAGGTGAGCAGTTCTTC
CDR3: CASSVGLAGEGEQFF

V: TRBV7-9
D: .
J: TRBJ2-3
DNA: TGTGCCAGCAGCGATCAAAAGGGAGCAATGGGGACAGATACGCAGTATTTT
CDR3: CASSDQKGAMGTDTQYF

V: TRBV2
D: TRBD2
J: TRBJ2-1
DNA: TGTGCCAGCAGTGAAGTGGGGACTAGGGCCTACAATGAGCAGTTCTTC
CDR3: CASSEVGTRAYNEQFF

V: TRBV9
D: .
J: TRBJ1-6
DNA: TGTGCCAGCAGCTCAGGGGTGTCTGAATCACCCCTCCACTTT
CDR3: CASSSGVSESPLHF

V: TRBV4-1
D: TRBD1
J: TRBJ1-6
DNA: TGCGCCAGCAGCCCGACAGGGAGAGATTCACCCCTCCACTTT
CDR3: CASSPTGRDSPLHF